Each of the 26 T cell receptor beta chains below was sequenced from the same sample in a study of blood T cell repertoires in COVID-19. The assay was immunoSEQ multiplex PCR, and TCRdb's table has in-frame clones only and misses some. The table lists approximately 210,000 clones, roughly 92% of them singletons. What was sequenced was peripheral blood. The receptor set was obtained from a young man with COVID-19, enrolled during active disease.

This clone was seen a handful of times. The genes are TRBV6-1 and TRBJ2-2, with 11 bases fitting TRBD2. Trimming at V came to 4 bases and at J to 6 bases, leaving 10 bases not matched to a gene. The germline V gene has CDR1 MNHNS and CDR2 SASEGT. The CDR3 loop spans 17 amino acids. The CDR3 here is CASSVVVSGGASGELFF. The CDR3 DNA is TGTGCCAGCAGTGTCGTAGTTAGCGGGGGGGCCTCCGGGGAGCTGTTTTTT.

This clone was found once. The V and J genes are TRBV5-1 and TRBJ2-7; D is uncertain. This CDR3 has 13 residues. V lost 1 base, J lost 3 bases, and 8 bases lay in between. Germline CDR1 and CDR2: SGHRS and YFSETQ. The CDR3 region is CASSLSIHYEQYF. CDR3 sequence (DNA): TGCGCCAGCAGCTTGTCTATTCACTACGAGCAGTACTTC.

The chain uses TRBV19 and TRBJ1-1; 10 bases map to TRBD1. From germline, CDR1 is LNHDA and CDR2 SQIVND (reference sequence). The CDR3 runs 18 residues. The V gene end was trimmed by 3 bases and the J gene end by 4 bases; junction bases not matched to a gene: 14. The CDR3 loop is CASSITTLGTGVATEAFF. The CDR3 DNA is TGTGCCAGTAGTATCACAACGTTAGGGACAGGGGTCGCCACTGAAGCTTTCTTT.

The chain uses TRBV9 and TRBJ2-3, with D possibly matching TRBD1 (6 bases). Germline V gene sequence: CDR1 SGDLS, CDR2 YYNGEE. This CDR3 contains 13 residues. The V gene lost 3 bases and the J gene lost 3 bases, with 8 bases spanning the gap. DNA of the CDR3: TGTGCCAGCAGCGCAACAGGGACAGATACGCAGTATTTT. It is translated as CASSATGTDTQYF.

The chain carries TRBV28 and TRBJ1-5; TRBD1 aligns across 8 bases. Looked up from germline, CDR1 is MDHEN and CDR2 is SYDVKM. CDR3 size: 15 residues. V lost 7 bases and J lost 6; bases outside the gene matches: 11. As DNA, the CDR3 is TGTGCCAGCATCCAAGGAGGACAGGGAGGTCAGCCCCAGCATTTT. This gives the protein CASIQGGQGGQPQHF.

The V and J genes are TRBV5-6 and TRBJ2-3, with 8 bases lining up with TRBD2. J was trimmed by 4 bases and V by 7 bases; bases with no gene match: 5. The CDR3 has 13 residues. CDR1 is SGHDT and CDR2 is YYEEEE in the germline V gene. DNA of the CDR3: TGTGCCAGCGGGCGGGGGGCCGCAGATACGCAGTATTTT. It is translated as CASGRGAADTQYF.

V is TRBV6-5 and J is TRBJ1-6, with 7 bases that match TRBD1. The CDR3 has 15 residues. Germline CDR1 reads MNHEY; CDR2 reads SVGAGI. V was pared by 4 bases and J by 9 bases, with 9 bases of the junction left unmatched. CDR3 nucleotide sequence: TGTGCCAGCAGTTCGCAAGGGGGCTTCGCTTCACCCCTCCACTTT. This gives the protein CASSSQGGFASPLHF.

The V gene is TRBV6-6, the J gene TRBJ1-1; D gene uncertain. V shed 4 bases and J shed 1 base, with 7 bases lying between them. The CDR3 length is 13 residues. Germline values: CDR1 MNHNY, CDR2 SVGAGI (reference sequence). The CDR3 is CASSFQENTEAFF. The CDR3, as DNA: TGTGCCAGCAGTTTCCAGGAGAACACTGAAGCTTTCTTT.

This chain connects TRBV5-1 to TRBJ1-5; unclear D gene. Germline V gene data show CDR1 as SGHRS and CDR2 as YFSETQ. Trimming left V 1 base short and J 6 bases short, with 8 bases between. The CDR3 runs to 13 residues. The CDR3 DNA is TGCGCCAGCAGCTTGAGAGGCACTCAGCCCCAGCATTTT. This sequence encodes CASSLRGTQPQHF.

This clone was detected only once. The chain uses TRBV3-1 (or the pseudogene TRBV3-2) and TRBJ2-7; D is possibly TRBD1 (6 bases). The germline gives CDR1 LGHDT, CDR2 YNNKEL (reference sequence). Trimming stripped 4 bases from V and 0 bases from J, with 16 bases between. This CDR3 spans 16 amino acids. This chain's CDR3 is CASSPSPGANSYEQYF. CDR3 in DNA: TGTGCCAGCAGCCCGTCGCCAGGGGCCAACTCCTACGAGCAGTACTTC.

The chain couples TRBV12-5 to TRBJ1-6; D is unclear. CDR1 and CDR2 from the germline V gene are LGHNT and FRNRAP. This CDR3 is 16 amino acids long. The V gene lost 0 bases and the J gene lost 5 bases, with 11 bases spanning the gap. The CDR3 nucleotides read TGTGCTAGTGGTTTGGTAAGAGAGACACATAATTCACCCCTCCACTTT. It codes for CASGLVRETHNSPLHF. Variable domain in full (rest from reference TRBV12-5 and TRBJ1-6): DARVTQTPRHKVTEMGQEVTMRCQPILGHNTVFWYRQTMMQGLELLAYFRNRAPLDDSGMPKDRFSAEMPDATLATLKIQPSEPRDSAVYFCASGLVRETHNSPLHFGNGTRLTVT.

This clone was observed a single time. V usage is TRBV20-1 and J usage is TRBJ1-1, with TRBD1 identical over 7 bases. V trimming: 3 bases; J trimming: 1 base; junction bases outside the gene matches: 8. There are 15 residues in the CDR3. The germline V gene encodes CDR1 DFQATT and CDR2 SNEGSKA (reference sequence). The CDR3 reads CSASVRSGGNTEAFF. CDR3 nucleotides: TGCAGTGCTAGTGTCCGGTCAGGGGGGAACACTGAAGCTTTCTTT.

The CDR3: CACSPGFF. Written as DNA, the CDR3 is TGTGCCTGCTCCCCGGGTTTCTTT. This chain links TRBV30 with TRBJ1-1; D is unresolved. CDR3 length equals 8 residues. The V and J ends lost 6 bases and 13 bases respectively, with 9 bases between them. Germline CDR1 reads GTSNPN; CDR2 reads SVGIG (reference sequence).

This clone is a singleton in its sample. CDR3 coding DNA: TGTGCCAGCTCACGGGACAGGGTAGTTAGGGAGCAGTACTTC. Encoded protein: CASSRDRVVREQYF. The rearrangement links TRBV18 to TRBJ2-7; 9 bases are shared with TRBD1. CDR1 KGHSH and CDR2 LQKENI come from the germline V gene. With 4 bases clipped from V and 7 bases from J, the junction kept 8 bases outside the gene matches. The CDR3 runs to 14 residues.

This chain uses TRBV19 with TRBJ1-2, with 9 nucleotides matching TRBD1. The germline V gene has CDR1 LNHDA and CDR2 SQIVND (reference sequence). The CDR3 is made up of 16 amino acids. J was trimmed by 7 bases and V by 7 bases; bases with no gene match: 16. The CDR3 sequence: CASTTGTGSLGGGYTF. The CDR3 bases are TGTGCCAGTACCACCGGGACAGGGTCACTTGGGGGTGGCTACACCTTC.

This sequence joins TRBV3-1 (or the pseudogene TRBV3-2) and TRBJ1-2; a possible D gene is TRBD1 (6 bases). Deletions cut 0 bases from V and 4 bases from J, with 12 bases between. The CDR3 sequence is 15 residues long. The germline V gene has CDR1 LGHDT and CDR2 YNNKEL (reference sequence). CDR3 residues: CASSQDPAGAYGYTF. For the CDR3, the DNA is TGTGCCAGCAGCCAAGATCCCGCAGGGGCCTATGGCTACACCTTC.

The chain links TRBV29-1 to TRBJ1-1; 11 bases fit TRBD1. Per germline, CDR1 SQVTM and CDR2 ANQGSEA. The V segment lost 3 bases and the J segment 7 bases; nucleotides outside the gene matches: 7. The CDR3 runs 14 residues. The CDR3 sequence: CSVESGQGAVEAFF. DNA for the CDR3: TGCAGCGTTGAGTCCGGACAGGGGGCGGTTGAAGCTTTCTTT.

The chain recombines TRBV12-2 with TRBJ1-2; the table's D call TRBD1 went unverified against the DNA. TRBV12-2 is a recognized pseudogene. The CDR3 totals 18 residues. Here the CDR3 reads CASRLAADRGHANYGYTF. CDR3 coding DNA: TGTGCAAGTCGCTTAGCGGCGGACAGGGGGCATGCTAACTATGGCTACACCTTC.

V usage is TRBV29-1 and J usage is TRBJ1-3; 7 bases align to TRBD1. V dropped 6 bases and J dropped 3; count of bases not matched to a gene: 8. This CDR3 has 14 residues. Germline values: CDR1 SQVTM, CDR2 ANQGSEA. The CDR3 DNA reads as TGCAGCGTGACACCGACAGGGTTTGGAAACACCATATATTTT. It codes for CSVTPTGFGNTIYF. Full variable domain (missing parts from reference TRBV29-1 and TRBJ1-3): SAVISQKPSRDICQRGTSLTIQCQVDSQVTMMFWYRQQPGQSLTLIATANQGSEATYESGFVIDKFPISRPNLTFSTLTVSNMSPEDSSIYLCSVTPTGFGNTIYFGEGSWLTVV.

The chain carries TRBV11-2 and TRBJ1-1; TRBD1 is a possible D gene (6 bases). The CDR3 totals 15 residues. The germline gives CDR1 SGHAT, CDR2 FQNNGV. V was clipped by 1 base and J by 5 bases, with 14 bases between them. The CDR3 loop is CASSLGRGGATEAFF. The CDR3 DNA is TGTGCCAGCAGCTTAGGTCGGGGGGGGGCGACTGAAGCTTTCTTT.

This chain joins TRBV10-1 and TRBJ2-1, with a tentative D call TRBD2 (6 bases). Trimming cost V 4 bases and J 6 bases, with 10 bases left between them. CDR1 and CDR2 (germline): WNHNN, SYGVQD (reference sequence). The CDR3 runs to 13 residues. CDR3 amino acids: CASSGLVGNEQFF. The DNA of the CDR3 is TGCGCCAGCAGTGGACTAGTTGGCAATGAGCAGTTCTTC.

The chain carries TRBV12-3 or TRBV12-4 and TRBJ1-2; unclear D gene. The CDR3 loop spans 13 amino acids. Trimming left V 3 bases short and J 5 bases short, with 10 bases between. CDR3 in DNA: TGTGCCAGCAGTTTTGTCCTTAGTTATGGCTACACCTTC. It yields the protein CASSFVLSYGYTF.

The J gene is TRBJ1-4, the V gene TRBV6-5; D gene unclear. V lost 0 bases and J lost 10, with 9 bases in between. The CDR3 consists of 13 residues. Germline lookup yields CDR1 MNHEY and CDR2 SVGAGI. CDR3 sequence: CASSYSEGAKLFF. CDR3 nucleotide sequence: TGTGCCAGCAGTTACTCGGAGGGCGCAAAACTGTTTTTT.

V and J are TRBV6-6 and TRBJ1-1, with D uncertain. CDR1 is MNHNY and CDR2 is SVGAGI in the germline V gene (reference sequence). The CDR3 spans 14 residues. V lost 2 bases to trimming and J lost 5 bases, with 12 bases between them. CDR3: CASSYRRERTEAFF. The CDR3 bases are TGTGCCAGCAGTTACAGGAGGGAACGGACTGAAGCTTTCTTT.

V usage is TRBV6-5 and J usage is TRBJ1-2; D uncertain. This CDR3 is 14 amino acids long. Trimming removed 2 bases at V and 5 bases at J, with 12 bases between. CDR1 and CDR2 from the germline V gene are MNHEY and SVGAGI. The CDR3 DNA sequence: TGTGCCAGCAGTTACAATGGCTCTCCGTATGGCTACACCTTC. It codes for CASSYNGSPYGYTF.

V is TRBV9 and J is TRBJ2-2; D remains ambiguous. The CDR3 has 13 residues. The V end was cut by 0 bases, the J end by 6 bases, with 6 bases between. Germline CDR1 and CDR2: SGDLS and YYNGEE. In DNA form, the CDR3 reads TGTGCCAGCAGCGTAGAGAGAGCCGGGGAGCTGTTTTTT. As protein: CASSVERAGELFF. The whole variable domain, remainder taken from reference TRBV9 and TRBJ2-2, is DSGVTQTPKHLITATGQRVTLRCSPRSGDLSVYWYQQSLDQGLQFLIQYYNGEERAKGNILERFSAQQFPDLHSELNLSSLELGDSALYFCASSVERAGELFFGEGSRLTVL.